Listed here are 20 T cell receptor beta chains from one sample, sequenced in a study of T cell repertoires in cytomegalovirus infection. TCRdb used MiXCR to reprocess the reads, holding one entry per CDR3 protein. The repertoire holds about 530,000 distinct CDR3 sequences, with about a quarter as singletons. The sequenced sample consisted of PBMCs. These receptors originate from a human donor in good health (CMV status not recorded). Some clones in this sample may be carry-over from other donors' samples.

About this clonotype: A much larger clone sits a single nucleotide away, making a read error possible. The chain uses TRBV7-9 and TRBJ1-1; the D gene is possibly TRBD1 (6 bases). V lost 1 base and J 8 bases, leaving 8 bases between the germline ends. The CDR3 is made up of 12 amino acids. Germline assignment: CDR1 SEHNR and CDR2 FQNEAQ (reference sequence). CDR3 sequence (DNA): TGTGCCAGCAGCTTAGACGACAGGGAAGCTTTCTTT. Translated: CASSLDDREAFF.

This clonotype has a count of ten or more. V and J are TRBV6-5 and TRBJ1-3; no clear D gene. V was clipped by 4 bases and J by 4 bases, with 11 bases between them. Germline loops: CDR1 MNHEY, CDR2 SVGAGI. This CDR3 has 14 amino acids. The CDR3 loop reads CASSSAGSGNTIYF. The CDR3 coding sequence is TGTGCCAGCAGTTCAGCGGGGTCCGGAAACACCATATATTTT.

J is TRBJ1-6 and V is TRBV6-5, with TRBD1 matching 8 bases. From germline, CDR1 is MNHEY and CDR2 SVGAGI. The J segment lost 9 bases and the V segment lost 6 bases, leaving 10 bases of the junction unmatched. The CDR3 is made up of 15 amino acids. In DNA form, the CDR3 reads TGTGCCAGCAGCAACAGGGGGTCGGTTCGTTCACCCCTCCACTTT. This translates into CASSNRGSVRSPLHF.

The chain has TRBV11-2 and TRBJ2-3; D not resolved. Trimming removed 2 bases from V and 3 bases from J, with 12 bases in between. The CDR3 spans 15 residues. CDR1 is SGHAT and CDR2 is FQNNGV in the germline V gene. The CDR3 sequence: CASSLRPALTDTQYF. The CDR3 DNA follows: TGTGCCAGCAGCTTACGGCCAGCTCTGACAGATACGCAGTATTTT.

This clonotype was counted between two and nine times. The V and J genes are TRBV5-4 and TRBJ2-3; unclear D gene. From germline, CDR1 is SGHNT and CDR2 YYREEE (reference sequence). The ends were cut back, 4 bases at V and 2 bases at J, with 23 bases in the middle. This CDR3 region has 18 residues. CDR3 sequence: CASSKGLWALRDTDTQYF. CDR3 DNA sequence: TGTGCCAGCAGCAAAGGATTGTGGGCGCTAAGGGACACAGATACGCAGTATTTT.

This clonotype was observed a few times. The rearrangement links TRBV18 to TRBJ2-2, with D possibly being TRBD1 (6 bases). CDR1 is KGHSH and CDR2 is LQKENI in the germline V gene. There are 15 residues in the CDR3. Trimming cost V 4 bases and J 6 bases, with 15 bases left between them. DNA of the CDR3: TGTGCCAGCTCACGAAACAGGGATCGGGCCGGGGAGCTGTTTTTT. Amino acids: CASSRNRDRAGELFF. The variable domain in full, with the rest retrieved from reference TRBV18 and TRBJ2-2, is NAGVMQNPRHLVRRRGQEARLRCSPMKGHSHVYWYRQLPEEGLKFMVYLQKENIIDESGMPKERFSAEFPKEGPSILRIQQVVRGDSAAYFCASSRNRDRAGELFFGEGSRLTVL.

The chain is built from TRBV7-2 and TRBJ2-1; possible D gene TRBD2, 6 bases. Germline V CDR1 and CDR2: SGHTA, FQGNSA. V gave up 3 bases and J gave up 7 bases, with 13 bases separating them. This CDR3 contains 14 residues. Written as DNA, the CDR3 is TGTGCCAGCAGCTTCCGGGACTTAAATAATGAGCAGTTCTTC. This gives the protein CASSFRDLNNEQFF.

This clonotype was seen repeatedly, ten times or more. CDR3: CASSDGLAGTRLEQFF. CDR3 DNA sequence: TGTGCCAGCAGCGACGGACTAGCGGGAACCCGTTTGGAGCAGTTCTTC. The rearrangement joins TRBV7-8 to TRBJ2-1; 12 bases align to TRBD2. The germline gives CDR1 SGHVS, CDR2 FQNEAQ. CDR3 length: 16 amino acids. The J segment lost 10 bases and the V segment lost 5 bases, leaving 12 bases of the junction unmatched.

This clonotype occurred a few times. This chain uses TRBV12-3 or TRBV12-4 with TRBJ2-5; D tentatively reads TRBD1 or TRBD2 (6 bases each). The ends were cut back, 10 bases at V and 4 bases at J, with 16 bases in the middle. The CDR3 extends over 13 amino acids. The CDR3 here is CANSRGAGETQYF. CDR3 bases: TGTGCCAACTCCAGGGGAGCGGGAGAGACCCAGTACTTC.

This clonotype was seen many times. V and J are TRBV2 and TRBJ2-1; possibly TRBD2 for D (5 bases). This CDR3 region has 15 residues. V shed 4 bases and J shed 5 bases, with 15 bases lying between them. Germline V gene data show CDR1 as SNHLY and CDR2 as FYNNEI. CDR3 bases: TGTGCCAGCAGTGTAGATAAAGCGGAGGACAATGAGCAGTTCTTC. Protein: CASSVDKAEDNEQFF.

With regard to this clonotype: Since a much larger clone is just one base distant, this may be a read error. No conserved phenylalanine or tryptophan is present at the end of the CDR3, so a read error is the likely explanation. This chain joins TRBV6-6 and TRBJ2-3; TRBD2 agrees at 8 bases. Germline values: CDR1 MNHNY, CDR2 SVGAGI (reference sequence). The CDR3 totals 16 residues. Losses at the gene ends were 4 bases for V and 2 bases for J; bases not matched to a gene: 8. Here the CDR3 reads CASSLTSGGSTDTQYL. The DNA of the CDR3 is TGTGCCAGCAGTTTAACTAGCGGAGGATCCACAGATACGCAGTATCTT.

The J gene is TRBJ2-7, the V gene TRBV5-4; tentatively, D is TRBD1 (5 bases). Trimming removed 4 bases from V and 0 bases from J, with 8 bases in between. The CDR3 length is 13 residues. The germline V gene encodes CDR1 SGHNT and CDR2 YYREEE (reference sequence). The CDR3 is CASSPDSSYEQYF. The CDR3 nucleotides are TGTGCCAGCAGCCCCGACAGCTCCTACGAGCAGTACTTC.

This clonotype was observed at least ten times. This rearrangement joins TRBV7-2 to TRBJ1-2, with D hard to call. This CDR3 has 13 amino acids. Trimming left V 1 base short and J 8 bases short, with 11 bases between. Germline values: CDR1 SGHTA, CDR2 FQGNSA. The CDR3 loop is CASSLDGVGGYTF. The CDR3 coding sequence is TGTGCCAGCAGCTTAGATGGGGTAGGCGGCTACACCTTC.

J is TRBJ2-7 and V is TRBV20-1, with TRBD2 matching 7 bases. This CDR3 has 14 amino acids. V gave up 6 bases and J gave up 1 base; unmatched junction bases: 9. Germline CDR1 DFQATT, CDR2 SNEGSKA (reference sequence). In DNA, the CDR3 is TGCAGTGCCGGGGCGACTAGCCGATCCTACGAGCAGTACTTC. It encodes CSAGATSRSYEQYF.

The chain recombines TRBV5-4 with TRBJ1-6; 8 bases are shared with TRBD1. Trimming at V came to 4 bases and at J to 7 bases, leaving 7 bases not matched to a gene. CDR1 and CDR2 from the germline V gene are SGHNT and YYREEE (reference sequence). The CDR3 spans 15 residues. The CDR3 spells CASSRGTGGNSPLHF. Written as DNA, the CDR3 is TGTGCCAGCAGCCGGGGGACAGGAGGCAATTCACCCCTCCACTTT.

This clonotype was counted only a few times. The CDR3 DNA reads TGTGCCAGTAGTATCCAGAATGTAGATACGCAGTATTTT. Encoded protein: CASSIQNVDTQYF. This chain joins TRBV19 and TRBJ2-3; D is uncertain. V gave up 3 bases and J gave up 5 bases, with 9 bases separating them. Germline V CDR1 and CDR2: LNHDA, SQIVND (reference sequence). This CDR3 region has 13 residues.

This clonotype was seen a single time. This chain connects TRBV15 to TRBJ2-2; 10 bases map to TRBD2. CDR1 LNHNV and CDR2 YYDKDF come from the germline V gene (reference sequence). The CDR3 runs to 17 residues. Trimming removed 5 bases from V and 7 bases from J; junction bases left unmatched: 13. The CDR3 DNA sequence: TGTGCCACCAGCGGAGTAAGCGGGAGGGCCAGGGTCGGGGAGCTGTTTTTT. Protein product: CATSGVSGRARVGELFF.

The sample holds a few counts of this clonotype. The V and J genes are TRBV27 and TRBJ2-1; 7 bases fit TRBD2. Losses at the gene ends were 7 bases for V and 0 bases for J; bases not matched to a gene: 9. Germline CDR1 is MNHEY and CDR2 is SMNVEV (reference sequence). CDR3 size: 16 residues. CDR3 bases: TGTGCCAGCACTACAGCGGGAACCGGCTCCTACAATGAGCAGTTCTTC. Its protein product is CASTTAGTGSYNEQFF.

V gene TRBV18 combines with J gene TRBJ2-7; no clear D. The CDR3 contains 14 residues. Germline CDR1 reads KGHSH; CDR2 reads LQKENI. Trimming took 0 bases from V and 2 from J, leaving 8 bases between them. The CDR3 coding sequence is TGTGCCAGCTCACCACCTGACGAGGCCTACGAGCAGTACTTC. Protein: CASSPPDEAYEQYF. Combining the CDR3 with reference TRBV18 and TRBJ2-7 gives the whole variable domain NAGVMQNPRHLVRRRGQEARLRCSPMKGHSHVYWYRQLPEEGLKFMVYLQKENIIDESGMPKERFSAEFPKEGPSILRIQQVVRGDSAAYFCASSPPDEAYEQYFGPGTRLTVT.

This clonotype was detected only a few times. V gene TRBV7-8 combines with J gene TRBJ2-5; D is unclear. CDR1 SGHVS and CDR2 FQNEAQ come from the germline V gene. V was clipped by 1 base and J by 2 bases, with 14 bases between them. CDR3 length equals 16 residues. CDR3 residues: CASSLVRIGIQETQYF. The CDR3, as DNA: TGTGCCAGCAGCTTAGTTAGAATAGGGATTCAAGAGACCCAGTACTTC.